These T cell receptor beta chains were read from a single sample in a study of cytomegalovirus exposure and HLA in healthy donors. Generated by immunoSEQ multiplex PCR, the TCRdb table keeps only in-frame clones and is missing some. The table for this sample gives about 200,000 clones. The sequencing sample was made of PBMCs. These TCRs come from a man aged 25 to 45 in good health and CMV-seronegative. Each CDR3 is given with its conserved first and last residue. The order of the fields is J gene, V gene, CDR3 protein.

TRBJ2-2 TRBV11-3 CASLGTGGTGELFF
TRBJ2-5 TRBV19 CASSMGLAGARETQYF
TRBJ2-7 TRBV11-2 CASTHFGQGTKPRVYEQYF
TRBJ2-5 TRBV2 CASSDRELVAETQYF
TRBJ1-3 TRBV7-2 CASSWTGSGNTIYF
TRBJ2-3 TRBV11-2 CASSLEQGAGTDTQYF
TRBJ1-1 TRBV30 CAWQSGRGREAFF
TRBJ2-5 TRBV7-2 CASSLLGGETQYF
TRBJ1-2 TRBV6-5 CASRGISNYGYTF
TRBJ1-2 TRBV28 CASSTLGGGVYGYTF